This T cell receptor beta chain appears in the sequencing data of a study of cytomegalovirus exposure and HLA in healthy donors. Primers: 60 Vbeta forward and 13 Jbeta reverse. Sequencing used immunoSEQ multiplex PCR; TCRdb keeps in-frame clones, though not all of them. The sample consists of 210,000 or so clones, roughly 84% of them appearing once. CDR3 size: 12 residues. Trimming removed 2 bases from V and 8 bases from J, with 9 bases in between. Germline V gene sequence: CDR1 ENHRY, CDR2 SYGVKD. This chain joins TRBV10-3 and TRBJ2-5; a weak D match, TRBD2 (5 bases). This sequence originates from a boy between 2 and 10 years old in good health and CMV-seronegative. The sequencing input was PBMCs. CDR3 in DNA: TGTGCCATCAGTGAGGGTGCGGGTACCCAGTACTTC. The encoded protein is CAISEGAGTQYF.